The sequence of this TCR beta chain was determined in a study of a mutant IDH1 vaccine in newly diagnosed glioma. TCRdb's copy holds only in-frame clones and misses some; the assay was immunoSEQ multiplex PCR. The data hold under 30,000 clones, with 77% observed a single time. About this clone itself: The antigen is not known.

Time point in this sample: week 5, during vaccination. Topical imiquimod was applied with each vaccine dose, which held 300 ug of mutant IDH1 20-mer peptide. Germline trimming cut 2 bases from V and 4 bases from J; bases unmatched to any gene: 7. Germline CDR1 is GTSNPN and CDR2 is SVGIG (reference sequence). CDR3 length equals 14 residues. Specimen: PBMCs, collected from a glioma patient whose treatment included an IDH1 peptide vaccine. The rearrangement links TRBV30 to TRBJ1-2, with 7 bases fitting TRBD1. The clonotype was recovered from a man in his forties or fifties with glioma. In nucleotides, the CDR3 is TGTGCCTGGAGTACAGGGGCGCGAAGCTATGGCTACACCTTC. Its translation: CAWSTGARSYGYTF.